The present T cell receptor (beta chain) was sequenced within a study of cytomegalovirus exposure and HLA in healthy donors. Researchers ran the PCR with 60 Vbeta and 13 Jbeta primers. Generated by immunoSEQ multiplex PCR, the TCRdb table keeps only in-frame clones and is missing some. The table has nearly 110,000 clones, about 81% seen once. V lost 0 bases and J 8 bases, leaving 13 bases between the germline ends. The germline V gene encodes CDR1 LGHNA and CDR2 YSLEER. The CDR3 covers 15 residues. This clone was seen only a few times. Material for sequencing was PBMCs. The chain combines TRBV4-3 with TRBJ1-4; D is ambiguous. The TCR originated in a male donor in good health and CMV-seropositive. CDR3 in DNA: TGCGCCAGCAGCCAAGAGGCCCAGGCCACAGAAAAACTGTTTTTT. This sequence encodes CASSQEAQATEKLFF.